A selection of T cell receptor beta chains follows, all from one sample in a study of blood T cell repertoires in COVID-19. Sequencing was performed with immunoSEQ multiplex PCR; in TCRdb, only in-frame clones are kept and a portion is missing. The data contain 200,000 to 250,000 clones, roughly 90% of them singletons. Input material: peripheral blood. Every receptor here comes from a man between 60 and 70 years old with acute or convalescent COVID-19. Both conserved end residues are trimmed from each CDR3. A D gene is named only where the DNA matches it firmly.

j_call,d_call,cdr3_length,v_call,cdr3_aa
TRBJ1-3,-,12,TRBV28,ASSQLDTKNTIY
TRBJ2-7,-,17,TRBV11-3,ASSLDLGGASGERYEQY
TRBJ2-7,TRBD2,9,TRBV28,ASSLSGAWY
TRBJ1-5,-,13,TRBV6-5,ATDRAGDSNQPQH
TRBJ2-1,TRBD2,12,TRBV29-1,SVEGLAGYNEQF
TRBJ1-1,-,13,TRBV5-1,ASSLNDGENTEAF
TRBJ1-4,TRBD1,13,TRBV11-2,ASSPQGQGNEKLF
TRBJ2-1,TRBD2,16,TRBV4-3,ASSQDGMTSGTHNEQF
TRBJ1-2,-,11,TRBV10-3,AISGKANYGYT
TRBJ1-6,-,11,TRBV27,ASSSPVDSPLH
TRBJ1-1,TRBD1,11,TRBV12-3/TRBV12-4,ASSLTGAVEAF
TRBJ2-2,-,13,TRBV5-4,ASSLVSGKAGELF
TRBJ2-2,-,13,TRBV5-1,ASSLPGEPAGELF
TRBJ2-7,TRBD1,13,TRBV6-1,ASSERGTGTDEQY
TRBJ2-1,TRBD2,15,TRBV9,ASSVVLAGSSYNEQF
TRBJ2-3,TRBD2,14,TRBV11-3,ASSSGLAGSTDTQY
TRBJ2-3,-,12,TRBV10-3,AIKLASDTDTQY
TRBJ1-4,-,13,TRBV4-2,ASSHPSVRGEKLF
TRBJ2-5,-,12,TRBV13,ASSPGLLQETQY
TRBJ1-4,-,17,TRBV28,ASSFLGGGPAGTNEKLF
TRBJ1-2,TRBD1,16,TRBV6-2/TRBV6-3,ASSYSYNYLRDSHGYT
TRBJ1-1,TRBD1,14,TRBV6-1,ASSDGWDRGNGEAF
TRBJ2-1,TRBD2,15,TRBV10-1,ASSGSSGPCSYNEQF
TRBJ1-6,-,13,TRBV30,AWSGERAYNSPLH
TRBJ1-2,TRBD1,14,TRBV28,ASSLLGQGAGYGYT
TRBJ2-2,-,14,TRBV3-1/TRBV3-2,ASSPLLRERGGELF
TRBJ1-2,-,9,TRBV29-1,SVDRNYGYT
TRBJ2-1,-,11,TRBV29-1,SVDKQGNSEQF
TRBJ1-1,-,12,TRBV9,ASGQSMRNTEAF
TRBJ2-1,TRBD2,14,TRBV7-6,ASSLQLAGFLDEQF
TRBJ2-5,TRBD2,12,TRBV29-1,SVGTSGRGETQY
TRBJ1-1,TRBD1,11,TRBV28,ASRGQGDTEAF
TRBJ2-5,-,11,TRBV6-5,ASMRQGRETQY
TRBJ2-5,TRBD1,13,TRBV28,ASTTPGTGDETQY
TRBJ2-7,-,12,TRBV6-5,ASMLRRGLYEQY
TRBJ2-7,-,13,TRBV7-2,ASSPRRGGFYEQY
TRBJ1-1,-,12,TRBV9,ASSVGGYGTEAF
TRBJ2-7,TRBD2,12,TRBV6-6,ASSRAGGPGEQY
TRBJ1-4,-,14,TRBV7-2,ASSQDRPATNEKLF
TRBJ2-5,TRBD2,16,TRBV7-3,ASSPKGLAGESQETQY